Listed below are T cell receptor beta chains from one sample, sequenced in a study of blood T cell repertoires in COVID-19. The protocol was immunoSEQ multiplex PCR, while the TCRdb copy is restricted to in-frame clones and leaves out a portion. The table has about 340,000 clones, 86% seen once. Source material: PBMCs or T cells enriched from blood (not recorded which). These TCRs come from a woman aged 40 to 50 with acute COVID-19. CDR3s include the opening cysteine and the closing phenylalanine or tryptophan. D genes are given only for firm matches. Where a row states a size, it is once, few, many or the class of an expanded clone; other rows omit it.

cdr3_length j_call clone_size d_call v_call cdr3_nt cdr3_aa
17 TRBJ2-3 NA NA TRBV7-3 TGTGCCAGCAGCTCTACACTGGGGGGAACTTTCACAGATACGCAGTATTTT CASSSTLGGTFTDTQYF
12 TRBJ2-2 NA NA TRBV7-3 TGTGCCAGCAGCCCCGGAGGGGGGGAGCTGTTTTTT CASSPGGGELFF
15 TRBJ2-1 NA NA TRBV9 TGTGCCAGCAGCGTAGAGGAGAGCTCCTACAATGAGCAGTTCTTC CASSVEESSYNEQFF
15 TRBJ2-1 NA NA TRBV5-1 TGCGCCAGCAGCTTAAGGTCGGGTCAGAACAATGAGCAGTTCTTC CASSLRSGQNNEQFF
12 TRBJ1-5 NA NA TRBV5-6 TGTGCCAGCAGCTTCTACTCGGAGCCCCAGCATTTT CASSFYSEPQHF
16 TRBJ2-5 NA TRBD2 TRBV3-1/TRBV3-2 TGTGCCAGCAGTCTCGGACTAGCGGCCTTAGGAGAGACCCAGTACTTC CASSLGLAALGETQYF
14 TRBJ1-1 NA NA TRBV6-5 TGTGCCAGCAGTTACGAGGGCCTGGCGGGGAGAGCTTTCTTT CASSYEGLAGRAFF
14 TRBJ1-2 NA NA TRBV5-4 TGTGCCAGCAGCTTGTACCAGGGTAACTATGGCTACACCTTC CASSLYQGNYGYTF
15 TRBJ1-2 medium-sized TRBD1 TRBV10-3 TGTGCCATCAGTGAGGGCGCCGGGACAGGGTATGGCTACACCTTC CAISEGAGTGYGYTF
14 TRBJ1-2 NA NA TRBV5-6 TGTGCCAGCAGCCCTCGGGGGGGCGTCGGTGGCTACACCTTC CASSPRGGVGGYTF
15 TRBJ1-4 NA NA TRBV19 TGTGCCAGTAGTATAAAGGGGGATGCTAATGAAAAACTGTTTTTT CASSIKGDANEKLFF
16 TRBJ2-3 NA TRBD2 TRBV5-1 TGCGCCAGCAGCCCCAGAGGGGTAGCGGGAACAGATACGCAGTATTTT CASSPRGVAGTDTQYF
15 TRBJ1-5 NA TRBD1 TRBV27 TGTGCCAGCAGCGACAGGGGGCGAAGCAATCAGCCCCAGCATTTT CASSDRGRSNQPQHF
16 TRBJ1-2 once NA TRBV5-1 TGCGCCAGCAGCTTGGCGGCCAGGGGTACCCACTATGGCTACACCTTC CASSLAARGTHYGYTF
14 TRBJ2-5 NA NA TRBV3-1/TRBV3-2 TGTGCCAGCAGCTCCCTAGGCGGACAAGAGACCCAGTACTTC CASSSLGGQETQYF
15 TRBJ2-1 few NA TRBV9 TGTGCCAGCAGCGTAACAGTGGGAGGATACAATGAGCAGTTCTTC CASSVTVGGYNEQFF
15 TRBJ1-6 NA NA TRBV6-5 TGTGCCAGCAGTTACTCCAGGACGGGGAGTAGACCCCTCCACTTT CASSYSRTGSRPLHF
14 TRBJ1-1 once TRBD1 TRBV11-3 TGTGCCAGCAGCTTAGGAGGGGCAGGGGGCACAACTTTCTTT CASSLGGAGGTTFF
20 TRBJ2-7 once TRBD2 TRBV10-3 TGTGCCATCAGTGATGTCGTGACTAGCGGGAGATACCCGAAGGTCTACGAGCAGTACTTC CAISDVVTSGRYPKVYEQYF
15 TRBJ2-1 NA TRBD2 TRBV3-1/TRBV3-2 TGTGCCAGCAGCCGGAGTGCGGGGGGGGCCGGGGAGCAGTTCTTC CASSRSAGGAGEQFF
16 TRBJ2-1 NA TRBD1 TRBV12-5 TGTGCTAGTGGTTTAAGGACAGGGGTATCACACAATGAGCAGTTCTTC CASGLRTGVSHNEQFF
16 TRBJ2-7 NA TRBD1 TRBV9 TGTGCCAGCAGCGCACGACTAGGGACAGGGTCCTACGAGCAGTACTTC CASSARLGTGSYEQYF
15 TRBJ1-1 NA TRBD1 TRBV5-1 TGCGCCAGCAGCCGCCCGGACAGGGCGAACACTGAAGCTTTCTTT CASSRPDRANTEAFF
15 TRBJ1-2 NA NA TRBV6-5 TGTGCCAGCAGCGGGAGGACAGTGACCAACTATGGCTACACCTTC CASSGRTVTNYGYTF
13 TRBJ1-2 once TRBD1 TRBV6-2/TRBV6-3 TGTGCCAGCAGCCCCGGACAGGGGAGTGGCTACACCTTC CASSPGQGSGYTF
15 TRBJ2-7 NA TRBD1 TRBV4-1 TGCGCCAGCAGACCTGCGGGACAGGGGTCGGGCGAGCAGTACTTC CASRPAGQGSGEQYF
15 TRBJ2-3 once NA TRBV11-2 TGTGCCAGCAGCCTAAACAGGGTCGGGCCAGATACGCAGTATTTT CASSLNRVGPDTQYF
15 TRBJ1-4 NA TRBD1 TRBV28 TGTGCCAGCAGTTCACCCCAGGGGGTTTGGGAAAAACTGTTTTTT CASSSPQGVWEKLFF
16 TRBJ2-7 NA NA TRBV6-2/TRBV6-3 TGTGCCAGCAGTTACACGTTAAAGTTGGGGAGGTACGAGCAGTACTTC CASSYTLKLGRYEQYF